This T cell receptor beta chain was retrieved from a study of blood T cell repertoires in COVID-19. Study background: Sample material is recorded as cDNA or gDNA derived from T cells, B-cell-depleted T cells, or PBMCs.

In the original workflow: Counts of nucleated cells, estimated from reference gene primer amplification, were obtained. Profiling relied on immunoSEQ multiplex PCR, and the TCRdb table lists in-frame clones only, not all of them. Clone size and the V and J calls come from that table; the DNA yielded D and trimming. The sample records more than 200,000 clones, 65% to 85% being singletons. The study recruited people aged 18 to 89 years across under 25 US areas. This receptor was identified in a woman aged 40 to 50 with acute COVID-19. The sample comprised PBMCs or T cells enriched from blood (not recorded which).

CDR3: CASSRLGGGSYEQYF. DNA for the CDR3: TGTGCCAGCAGCCGTTTGGGGGGAGGCTCCTACGAGCAGTACTTC. The V gene is TRBV7-9, the J gene TRBJ2-7; weak D call: TRBD2 (6 bases). Per germline, CDR1 SEHNR and CDR2 FQNEAQ (reference sequence). The V gene lost 5 bases and the J gene lost 0 bases, with 14 bases spanning the gap. The CDR3 extends over 15 amino acids.